Listed here are 20 T cell receptor beta chains from one sample, sequenced in a study of identical twins. From the 5' RACE reads, TCRdb called clonotypes with MiXCR, one entry per CDR3 protein. The table lists 450,000 or so distinct CDR3 sequences, 20% to 25% of them singletons. The same sample was also used in a study of T cells expressing NK-cell markers.

The sample comprised CD4+ T cells sorted from blood. The receptors were sampled from a woman between 18 and 30 years old in good health.

This clonotype was recorded a few times. The CDR3 DNA reads TGTGCCAGCAGCGCCTGGGACAGCTCCTACGAGCAGTACTTC. This encodes CASSAWDSSYEQYF. The chain has TRBV9 and TRBJ2-7; TRBD1 matches 7 bases. Trimming took 3 bases from V and 0 from J; bases not matched to a gene: 3. From germline, CDR1 is SGDLS and CDR2 YYNGEE. This CDR3 is 14 amino acids long.

V gene TRBV12-3 or TRBV12-4 combines with J gene TRBJ2-1; D is uncertain. V was pared by 7 bases and J by 9 bases, with 10 bases between. CDR3 length equals 11 residues. The CDR3 spells CASNRAVEQFF. CDR3 DNA sequence: TGTGCCAGCAATCGAGCCGTTGAGCAGTTCTTC.

This clonotype was counted a few times. The chain couples TRBV6-5 to TRBJ2-1; TRBD2 matches 13 bases. CDR1 MNHEY and CDR2 SVGAGI come from the germline V gene. The J segment lost 5 bases and the V segment lost 2 bases, leaving 6 bases of the junction unmatched. The CDR3 extends over 17 amino acids. As DNA, the CDR3 is TGTGCCAGCAGTTACCTCCAACTAGCGGGGGGGAACAATGAGCAGTTCTTC. Translating it yields CASSYLQLAGGNNEQFF.

The V and J genes are TRBV10-3 and TRBJ2-1; maybe TRBD2 (6 bases). CDR3 length equals 11 residues. Germline assignment: CDR1 ENHRY and CDR2 SYGVKD. V lost 7 bases to trimming and J lost 6 bases, with 7 bases between them. CDR3 residues: CAITSANEQFF. CDR3 coding DNA: TGTGCCATCACTAGCGCCAATGAGCAGTTCTTC.

The V gene is TRBV21-1, the J gene TRBJ2-6; the table's D call, TRBD1, was not checked against the DNA. TRBV21-1 is a pseudogene. The length of the CDR3 is 18 residues. CDR3 DNA sequence: TGTGCCAGCAGCAAAGGGGGCAGGAGAGGCTCTGGGGCCAACGTCCTGACTTTC. Its protein product is CASSKGGRRGSGANVLTF.

The chain has TRBV20-1 and TRBJ2-4; 7 bases line up with TRBD2. Germline loops: CDR1 DFQATT, CDR2 SNEGSKA (reference sequence). The CDR3 length is 15 residues. V shed 4 bases, J shed 0 bases, and the junction held 6 bases outside the gene matches. CDR3 DNA: TGCAGTGCTATACGGGGGGTCATAGCCAAAAACATTCAGTACTTC. Translating gives CSAIRGVIAKNIQYF.

The CDR3 region is CAISGERGNEQFF. Here the CDR3 DNA reads TGTGCCATCAGCGGAGAGAGGGGCAATGAGCAGTTCTTC. The chain uses TRBV10-3 and TRBJ2-1; D may match TRBD1 or TRBD2 (5 bases each). CDR3 length: 13 amino acids. The germline V gene encodes CDR1 ENHRY and CDR2 SYGVKD. The V end lost 6 bases, the J end lost 6 bases, and 12 bases lay between the germline ends.

The chain carries TRBV20-1 and TRBJ2-7; D not certain. Per germline, CDR1 DFQATT and CDR2 SNEGSKA (reference sequence). Trimming pared 1 base from V and 7 bases from J, leaving 11 bases between. The CDR3 has 12 amino acids. CDR3 amino acids: CSARAHLSEQYF. In nucleotides, the CDR3 is TGCAGTGCTAGAGCCCATCTATCGGAGCAGTACTTC.

This clonotype was observed a handful of times. The chain uses TRBV14 and TRBJ2-1; D is possibly TRBD2 (6 bases). CDR1 and CDR2 from the germline V gene are SGHDN and FVKESK. V was clipped by 4 bases and J by 7 bases, with 17 bases between them. The CDR3 is 15 residues long. The CDR3 DNA follows: TGTGCCAGCAGCCGAGACTGGCTAGCGAAGAATGAGCAGTTCTTC. This codes for CASSRDWLAKNEQFF.

The rearrangement joins TRBV5-1 to TRBJ2-7; D possibly corresponds to TRBD2 (5 bases). The CDR3 extends over 15 amino acids. V dropped 4 bases and J dropped 3 bases, with 17 bases sitting between them. The germline V gene has CDR1 SGHRS and CDR2 YFSETQ. CDR3 region: CASSPKGSRFYEQYF. CDR3 sequence (DNA): TGCGCCAGCAGCCCTAAAGGGAGTAGGTTCTACGAGCAGTACTTC.

This clonotype was observed a few times. The chain joins TRBV12-3 or TRBV12-4 to TRBJ2-5; 8 nucleotides align to TRBD2. CDR3 length: 14 residues. V lost 6 bases, J lost 5 bases, and 8 bases stayed unmatched. The CDR3 loop is CASRNRGGRETQYF. As DNA, the CDR3 is TGTGCCAGCAGGAATCGGGGGGGGCGGGAGACCCAGTACTTC.

The chain uses TRBV9 and TRBJ2-5; 9 bases line up with TRBD1. The CDR3 covers 16 residues. Germline loops: CDR1 SGDLS, CDR2 YYNGEE. Trimming at V came to 4 bases and at J to 2 bases, leaving 9 bases not matched to a gene. CDR3 region: CASSPGQGRGQETQYF. The CDR3 nucleotides read TGTGCCAGCAGCCCCGGACAGGGGAGAGGACAAGAGACCCAGTACTTC.

This chain links TRBV7-2 with TRBJ2-7, with 11 bases identical to TRBD2. V lost 6 bases and J lost 6; bases outside the gene matches: 10. Germline CDR1 and CDR2: SGHTA and FQGNSA. This CDR3 comprises 15 residues. The CDR3 sequence: CASSSTLAGVGEQYF. In DNA form, the CDR3 reads TGTGCCAGCAGTTCTACACTAGCGGGAGTAGGCGAGCAGTACTTC.

As DNA, the CDR3 is TGTGCCAGCAGTACGGGCAGGGCGCAACTGTTTTTT. This translates into CASSTGRAQLFF. This chain connects TRBV12-3 or TRBV12-4 to TRBJ1-4; tentative D call: TRBD1 (5 bases). This CDR3 has 12 amino acids. Trimming removed 5 bases from V and 12 bases from J, with 13 bases in between.

This clonotype has just a few counts. This chain connects TRBV20-1 to TRBJ2-1; 7 nucleotides line up with TRBD2. The CDR3 totals 15 residues. V gave up 1 base and J gave up 7 bases; unmatched junction bases: 10. Germline V gives CDR1 DFQATT, CDR2 SNEGSKA (reference sequence). This CDR3 reads CSARVRGGLGNEQFF. CDR3 nucleotides: TGCAGTGCTAGAGTTCGCGGGGGTTTGGGGAATGAGCAGTTCTTC.

This clonotype was found many times. The J gene is TRBJ2-1, the V gene TRBV9; D gene uncertain. The CDR3 consists of 14 residues. Germline assignment: CDR1 SGDLS and CDR2 YYNGEE. Deletions cut 2 bases from V and 5 bases from J, with 11 bases between. In DNA, the CDR3 is TGTGCCAGCAGCGTTTCGGCTAGACACAATGAGCAGTTCTTC. It encodes CASSVSARHNEQFF. The full variable domain, in which reference TRBV9 and TRBJ2-1 provide the parts outside the CDR3, is DSGVTQTPKHLITATGQRVTLRCSPRSGDLSVYWYQQSLDQGLQFLIQYYNGEERAKGNILERFSAQQFPDLHSELNLSSLELGDSALYFCASSVSARHNEQFFGPGTRLTVL.

The rearrangement uses TRBV5-1 and TRBJ2-7; a weak D match, TRBD2 (6 bases). Germline CDR1 and CDR2: SGHRS and YFSETQ. There are 13 residues in the CDR3. V was clipped by 6 bases and J by 2 bases, with 12 bases between them. In DNA form, the CDR3 reads TGCGCCAGCAAAGCGGGCGGTACCTACGAGCAGTACTTC. Translated: CASKAGGTYEQYF. Together with reference TRBV5-1 and TRBJ2-7, the CDR3 gives the full variable domain: KAGVTQTPRYLIKTRGQQVTLSCSPISGHRSVSWYQQTPGQGLQFLFEYFSETQRNKGNFPGRFSGRQFSNSRSEMNVSTLELGDSALYLCASKAGGTYEQYFGPGTRLTVT.

V usage is TRBV5-1 and J usage is TRBJ2-4; D may be TRBD1 or TRBD2 (5 bases each). Trimming removed 4 bases from V and 2 bases from J, with 10 bases in between. This CDR3 has 14 residues. CDR1 and CDR2 (germline): SGHRS, YFSETQ. DNA for the CDR3: TGCGCCAGCAGCGGCCTGGGACCCAAAAACATTCAGTACTTC. Translated: CASSGLGPKNIQYF.

The J gene is TRBJ2-1, the V gene TRBV7-8; 11 bases are shared with TRBD2. V dropped 1 base and J dropped 4; count of bases not matched to a gene: 3. The germline V gene encodes CDR1 SGHVS and CDR2 FQNEAQ. This CDR3 spans 16 amino acids. CDR3 sequence: CASSLGTSGRYNEQFF. CDR3 bases: TGTGCCAGCAGCTTAGGGACTAGCGGGCGTTACAATGAGCAGTTCTTC.

V and J are TRBV11-2 and TRBJ2-2, with TRBD2 matching over 8 bases. Per the germline V gene, CDR1 is SGHAT and CDR2 is FQNNGV. This CDR3 contains 15 residues. V was clipped by 3 bases and J by 4 bases; unmatched bases: 4. The CDR3 is CASSFQREITGELFF. Written as DNA, the CDR3 is TGTGCCAGCAGCTTCCAGCGGGAGATCACCGGGGAGCTGTTTTTT.